This paragraph covers one T cell receptor beta chain sequence. Its antigen is undetermined. The J segment lost 4 bases and the V segment lost 5 bases, leaving 6 bases of the junction unmatched. The V gene's germline CDR1 is SGHVS and CDR2 FQNEAQ. The CDR3 covers 15 residues. The donors were part of the roughly 120-subject validation cohort, which stood apart from the 666-subject first cohort. Sequenced by immunoSEQ multiplex PCR; TCRdb stores in-frame clones only, minus some. The sample gives 57,000 or so clones, about 93% of which show up once; 2% to 2.5% is in the top ten. The sample is drawn from a study of cytomegalovirus exposure and HLA in healthy donors. Findings and limits, study-wide: The study recorded some 160 TCR beta chains that were cytomegalovirus-associated.

V gene TRBV7-8 combines with J gene TRBJ2-5; 11 nucleotides line up with TRBD1. Sequenced sample: PBMCs. The receptor was derived from a man in his late teens or twenties in good health and CMV-seronegative. This chain's CDR3 is CASSTGQGAAETQYF. CDR3 DNA: TGTGCCAGCAGCACTGGACAGGGGGCCGCAGAGACCCAGTACTTC.